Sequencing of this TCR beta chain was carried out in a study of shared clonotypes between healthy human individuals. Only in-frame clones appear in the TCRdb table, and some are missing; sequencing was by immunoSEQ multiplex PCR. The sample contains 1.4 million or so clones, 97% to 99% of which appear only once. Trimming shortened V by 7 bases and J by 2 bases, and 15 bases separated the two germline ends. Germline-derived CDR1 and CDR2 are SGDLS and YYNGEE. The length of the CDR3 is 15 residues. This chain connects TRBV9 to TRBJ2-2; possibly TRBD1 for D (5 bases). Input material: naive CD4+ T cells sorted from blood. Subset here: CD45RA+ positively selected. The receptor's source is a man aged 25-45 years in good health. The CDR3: CASRKTGQNTGELFF. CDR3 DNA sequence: TGTGCCAGCCGGAAGACTGGACAAAACACCGGGGAGCTGTTTTTT.